Listed here are 16 T cell receptor beta chains from one sample, sequenced in a study of blood T cell repertoires in COVID-19. Sequencing used immunoSEQ multiplex PCR; TCRdb keeps in-frame clones, though not all of them. The table has some 130,000 clones, about 80% seen once. Sequenced input: peripheral blood. The source is a woman aged 50 to 60 with acute or convalescent COVID-19.

The J gene is TRBJ1-5, the V gene TRBV30; 10 nucleotides agree with TRBD1. The CDR3 length is 15 residues. Per the germline V gene, CDR1 is GTSNPN and CDR2 is SVGIG (reference sequence). Germline trimming cut 2 bases from V and 5 bases from J; bases unmatched to any gene: 6. This CDR3 is CAWSLGGQGDQPQHF. CDR3 nucleotides: TGTGCCTGGAGTCTAGGTGGACAGGGGGATCAGCCCCAGCATTTT.

Note on this clone: The junction departs from germline at one end; a sequencing error may be responsible. V gene TRBV14 combines with J gene TRBJ1-1, with D tentatively TRBD1 (6 bases). The CDR3 is made up of 15 amino acids. The germline CDR1 and CDR2 sequences are SGHDN and FVKESK. In DNA form, the CDR3 reads TGTGCCAGCAGCCAAATCGACCGACAGGACCAGAGACCGTCCTTT. It encodes CASSQIDRQDQRPSF.

This clone was observed a single time. V is TRBV5-1 and J is TRBJ2-1; D may be TRBD1 (6 bases). This CDR3 is 12 amino acids long. Germline V gives CDR1 SGHRS, CDR2 YFSETQ. The ends were cut back, 4 bases at V and 8 bases at J, with 10 bases in the middle. DNA of the CDR3: TGCGCCAGCAGCACCAGGGGTGATGAGCAGTTCTTC. This gives the protein CASSTRGDEQFF.

This chain connects TRBV24-1 to TRBJ1-6; D gene uncertain. The CDR3 is 13 amino acids. V lost 11 bases, J lost 7 bases, and 14 bases lay in between. The germline gives CDR1 KGHDR, CDR2 SFDVKD. CDR3 DNA: TGTGCCAGGAACGGGAGGCGGAATTCACCCCTCCACTTT. Amino acids: CARNGRRNSPLHF.

V gene TRBV27 combines with J gene TRBJ2-7; 9 bases map to TRBD1. Trimming cost V 6 bases and J 4 bases; bases outside gene matches: 10. Germline CDR1 reads MNHEY; CDR2 reads SMNVEV (reference sequence). This CDR3 spans 15 amino acids. This CDR3 is CASRGPGTGSYEQYF. CDR3 bases: TGTGCCAGCAGAGGTCCCGGGACAGGGAGTTACGAGCAGTACTTC.

The sample holds many counts of this clone. The chain recombines TRBV19 with TRBJ2-6; 12 bases map to TRBD2. The CDR3 totals 17 residues. Germline assignment: CDR1 LNHDA and CDR2 SQIVND (reference sequence). The ends lost 7 bases at V and 1 base at J; junction bases unmatched: 5. The CDR3 DNA reads TGTGCCAGTATTCAGGGACTAGCGGGTTCTGGGGCCAACGTCCTGACTTTC. This translates into CASIQGLAGSGANVLTF.

This clone was detected once. The chain is built from TRBV19 and TRBJ1-2; weak D call: TRBD1 (5 bases). V lost 5 bases and J lost 4, with 17 bases in between. This CDR3 comprises 15 residues. Germline V lookup: CDR1 LNHDA, CDR2 SQIVND (reference sequence). DNA for the CDR3: TGTGCCAGTAGTTACGGGACTCGCCCGGGCTATGGCTACACCTTC. It specifies CASSYGTRPGYGYTF.

This clone was seen only a few times. The chain joins TRBV11-2 to TRBJ1-2, with D maybe TRBD1 (5 bases). Germline values: CDR1 SGHAT, CDR2 FQNNGV. The CDR3 is 15 residues long. V lost 1 base and J lost 1, with 10 bases in between. The CDR3 DNA reads as TGTGCCAGCAGCTTAGCTACAGGAGATAACTATGGCTACACCTTC. It encodes CASSLATGDNYGYTF.

The V call is TRBV5-1, the J call TRBJ1-1, with a tentative D call TRBD1 (6 bases). Germline V lookup: CDR1 SGHRS, CDR2 YFSETQ. The CDR3 runs to 16 residues. Trimming stripped 2 bases from V and 1 base from J, with 15 bases between. CDR3 nucleotide sequence: TGCGCCAGCAGCTTTGGTATGTCAGGGGCGAACACTGAAGCTTTCTTT. It encodes CASSFGMSGANTEAFF.

The chain employs TRBV4-1 and TRBJ2-5, with D perhaps TRBD1 (6 bases). V lost 0 bases to trimming and J lost 3 bases, with 14 bases between them. This CDR3 contains 16 residues. Germline lookup yields CDR1 MGHRA and CDR2 YSYEKL. The CDR3 DNA is TGCGCCAGCAGCCAAGATGCCGGGACACTAAAAGAGACCCAGTACTTC. The encoded protein is CASSQDAGTLKETQYF.

The chain joins TRBV5-6 to TRBJ1-2; TRBD1 matches 7 bases. Germline CDR1 reads SGHDT; CDR2 reads YYEEEE. The CDR3 consists of 18 residues. The V gene end was trimmed by 4 bases and the J gene end by 8 bases; junction bases not matched to a gene: 23. The CDR3 DNA follows: TGTGCCAGCAGCGGACCCGTGAAGGGACAGTCCACCTCTGGAGGCTACACCTTC. This encodes CASSGPVKGQSTSGGYTF.

The gene calls are TRBV28 and TRBJ2-7; perhaps TRBD2 as D (6 bases). V was shortened by 7 bases and J by 1 base, with 17 bases between the two germline ends. The germline CDR1 and CDR2 sequences are MDHEN and SYDVKM. This CDR3 has 15 amino acids. Here the CDR3 DNA reads TGTGCCAGCACCTCCGGGACTCACAGGTCCTACGAGCAGTACTTC. Its protein product is CASTSGTHRSYEQYF.

A remark on this clone: This sample includes further DNA sequences coding for the same CDR3. The chain uses TRBV19 and TRBJ1-5; D uncertain. CDR1 LNHDA and CDR2 SQIVND come from the germline V gene (reference sequence). V shed 1 base and J shed 4 bases, with 8 bases lying between them. CDR3 length equals 14 residues. CDR3 residues: CASSIGTGNQPQHF. CDR3 nucleotide sequence: TGTGCCAGTAGTATAGGCACGGGAAATCAGCCCCAGCATTTT.

The chain has TRBV3-1 (or the pseudogene TRBV3-2) and TRBJ1-1, with no clear D. This CDR3 has 11 residues. Germline V gene sequence: CDR1 LGHDT, CDR2 YNNKEL (reference sequence). V gave up 3 bases and J gave up 8 bases, with 7 bases separating them. This CDR3 is CASSQTGEAFF. The CDR3 DNA follows: TGTGCCAGCAGCCAGACTGGAGAAGCTTTCTTT.

The V gene is TRBV11-2, the J gene TRBJ2-2, with 7 bases lining up with TRBD1. The germline gives CDR1 SGHAT, CDR2 FQNNGV. The CDR3 extends over 15 amino acids. V dropped 5 bases and J dropped 13; count of bases not matched to a gene: 16. CDR3 sequence: CASSPRQGPYGGLFF. Written as DNA, the CDR3 is TGTGCCAGCAGCCCCCGACAGGGTCCATACGGTGGGCTGTTTTTT.

This chain links TRBV6-5 with TRBJ1-2, with 8 bases matching TRBD1. The junction had 2 bases not matched to a gene; V was cut back by 4 bases and J by 7 bases. Germline V gives CDR1 MNHEY, CDR2 SVGAGI. The CDR3 runs 12 residues. CDR3 amino acids: CASSSQGAGYTF. The DNA of the CDR3 is TGTGCCAGCAGTTCTCAGGGGGCTGGCTACACCTTC.